A selection of T cell receptor beta chains follows, all from one sample in a study of shared clonotypes between healthy human individuals. Clones were sequenced by immunoSEQ multiplex PCR, and TCRdb holds only the in-frame ones, with some missing. The table has about 2.1 million clones, 90% to 95% seen once. The sample was naive CD8+ T cells from PBMCs. The receptors here all came from a man between 18 and 35 years old in good health. Some clones in this sample may be carry-over from other donors' samples. CDR3s include the opening cysteine and the closing phenylalanine or tryptophan. Each record gives: V gene, J gene, clone size, D gene, CDR3 DNA, CDR3 protein. A D gene is named only where the DNA matches it firmly. Some rows have no size entry. The others give once, few or many, or a class for an expanded clone.

v_gene: TRBV28
j_gene: TRBJ1-4
abundance: once
d_gene: .
CDR3nt: TGTGCCAGCAGTCCTAGACCACTGAAGTTAGAAAAACTGTTTTTT
CDR3aa: CASSPRPLKLEKLFF

v_gene: TRBV6-6
j_gene: TRBJ2-2
abundance: once
d_gene: .
CDR3nt: TGTGCCAGCAGTTACTTCGGGCTCACCGGGGAGCTGTTTTTT
CDR3aa: CASSYFGLTGELFF

v_gene: TRBV7-2
j_gene: TRBJ1-2
abundance: .
d_gene: .
CDR3nt: TGTGCCAGCAGCTTAGGGGTCGGAAGCAGGGGCTTGGGCTATGGCTACACCTTC
CDR3aa: CASSLGVGSRGLGYGYTF

v_gene: TRBV7-8
j_gene: TRBJ2-6
abundance: .
d_gene: TRBD1
CDR3nt: TGTGCCAGCAGCTTACAGAGACAGGGGGCTAATGGGGCCAACGTCCTGACTTTC
CDR3aa: CASSLQRQGANGANVLTF

v_gene: TRBV29-1
j_gene: TRBJ2-7
abundance: .
d_gene: TRBD1
CDR3nt: TGCAGCGTTGAATCGGGACAGGGGTCCTACGAGCAGTACTTC
CDR3aa: CSVESGQGSYEQYF

v_gene: TRBV5-1
j_gene: TRBJ1-1
abundance: .
d_gene: .
CDR3nt: TGCGCCAGCAGCTGGAGGACAGCGAACACTGAAGCTTTCTTT
CDR3aa: CASSWRTANTEAFF

v_gene: TRBV5-6
j_gene: TRBJ2-7
abundance: .
d_gene: TRBD1
CDR3nt: TGTGCCAGCAGCACCGGACAGGGTCTCTACGAGCAGTACTTC
CDR3aa: CASSTGQGLYEQYF

v_gene: TRBV7-3
j_gene: TRBJ2-7
abundance: .
d_gene: TRBD2
CDR3nt: TGTGCCAGCAGCCCCGCGACTAGCGGAGCCTACGAGCAGTACTTC
CDR3aa: CASSPATSGAYEQYF

v_gene: TRBV5-1
j_gene: TRBJ1-1
abundance: .
d_gene: .
CDR3nt: TGCGCCAGCAGCTTGTCTGGGATGAACACTGAAGCTTTCTTT
CDR3aa: CASSLSGMNTEAFF

v_gene: TRBV4-1
j_gene: TRBJ1-3
abundance: .
d_gene: .
CDR3nt: TGCGCCAGCAGCCAAGAGGACAGCTTCTCTGGAAACACCATATATTTT
CDR3aa: CASSQEDSFSGNTIYF

v_gene: TRBV6-1
j_gene: TRBJ1-2
abundance: .
d_gene: .
CDR3nt: TGTGCCAGCAGTGAGCGGTCCGGCTATGGCTACACCTTC
CDR3aa: CASSERSGYGYTF

v_gene: TRBV7-9
j_gene: TRBJ2-7
abundance: .
d_gene: TRBD2
CDR3nt: TGTGCCAGCAGCTTTAGCGGGAGGGCTTACGAGCAGTACTTC
CDR3aa: CASSFSGRAYEQYF

v_gene: TRBV27
j_gene: TRBJ1-1
abundance: .
d_gene: .
CDR3nt: TGTGCCAGCAGTTTATTAACTGCGAACACTGAAGCTTTCTTT
CDR3aa: CASSLLTANTEAFF

v_gene: TRBV7-9
j_gene: TRBJ1-5
abundance: .
d_gene: .
CDR3nt: TGTGCCAGCAGCTCCCCTGGGGACTCGCCCCAGCATTTT
CDR3aa: CASSSPGDSPQHF

v_gene: TRBV29-1
j_gene: TRBJ1-1
abundance: .
d_gene: .
CDR3nt: TGCAGCGTTGAAGGAGATCGGGGGAAGAACACTGAAGCTTTCTTT
CDR3aa: CSVEGDRGKNTEAFF

v_gene: TRBV11-2
j_gene: TRBJ2-7
abundance: .
d_gene: .
CDR3nt: TGTGCCAGCAGCTTCGTCCCCGGACAGTACTACGAGCAGTACTTC
CDR3aa: CASSFVPGQYYEQYF

v_gene: TRBV29-1
j_gene: TRBJ2-1
abundance: once
d_gene: TRBD2
CDR3nt: TGCAGCGTTCCCGGGACTAGCGGTACCTACAATGAGCAGTTCTTC
CDR3aa: CSVPGTSGTYNEQFF

v_gene: TRBV11-2
j_gene: TRBJ1-1
abundance: .
d_gene: .
CDR3nt: TGTGCCAGCAGCTTAGGGGTCGCTGAAGCTTTCTTT
CDR3aa: CASSLGVAEAFF

v_gene: TRBV28
j_gene: TRBJ2-7
abundance: .
d_gene: .
CDR3nt: TGTGCCAGCAGTGCGGCAGGGGTCTACGAGCAGTACTTC
CDR3aa: CASSAAGVYEQYF

v_gene: TRBV29-1
j_gene: TRBJ2-5
abundance: .
d_gene: TRBD1
CDR3nt: TGCAGCGTCGCAGTGGGGGACAGGAGGGCAGAGACCCAGTACTTC
CDR3aa: CSVAVGDRRAETQYF

v_gene: TRBV9
j_gene: TRBJ2-1
abundance: few
d_gene: TRBD2
CDR3nt: TGTGCCAGCAGCGTTAGCGGGAGCTACAATGAGCAGTTCTTC
CDR3aa: CASSVSGSYNEQFF

v_gene: TRBV29-1
j_gene: TRBJ2-5
abundance: .
d_gene: TRBD1
CDR3nt: TGCAGCGTATGGGGACAGGGGGGCCCAGAGACCCAGTACTTC
CDR3aa: CSVWGQGGPETQYF

v_gene: TRBV7-9
j_gene: TRBJ2-5
abundance: .
d_gene: TRBD2
CDR3nt: TGTGCCAGCAGCTCTCGGGGGGAGCGTCCCGCGAGGGAGACCCAGTACTTC
CDR3aa: CASSSRGERPARETQYF

v_gene: TRBV29-1
j_gene: TRBJ2-3
abundance: .
d_gene: TRBD1
CDR3nt: TGCAGCGTCCAAGGGGGCCAGAGCACAGATACGCAGTATTTT
CDR3aa: CSVQGGQSTDTQYF

v_gene: TRBV11-1
j_gene: TRBJ2-7
abundance: once
d_gene: .
CDR3nt: TGTGCCAGCAGCTTGGGTTTGATCTACGAGCAGTACTTC
CDR3aa: CASSLGLIYEQYF